The clone carrying this T cell receptor beta chain was recorded many times. This sample is drawn from a study of CD8 T cells in ankylosing spondylitis. One entry per CDR3 protein results from TCRdb running MiXCR on the 5' RACE reads. The data hold hundreds of thousands of distinct CDR3 sequences, with about 26% observed a single time. The receptor's source is a male donor with ankylosing spondylitis or in good health (not recorded which). The sample comprised blood, either unsorted or a sorted T cell fraction (not recorded which).

CDR3 nucleotide sequence: TGTGCCAGCAGAGAACGCCGGGACAGGGCTGGAAACACCATATATTTT. Amino acid sequence: CASRERRDRAGNTIYF. The rearrangement joins TRBV6-1 to TRBJ1-3; 9 bases fit TRBD1. The CDR3 totals 16 residues. With 6 bases clipped from V and 2 bases from J, the junction kept 8 bases outside the gene matches. Germline CDR1 is MNHNS and CDR2 is SASEGT.